The sequence of this T cell receptor (beta chain) was determined in a study of cytomegalovirus exposure and HLA in healthy donors. Study overall: Out of 170 million or so T cells, an earlier analysis found 117 million unique TCR beta sequences in total. Study conclusions and caveats: A later analysis linked a missense DCLRE1C variant to TCR beta V- and J-gene trimming.

Healthy individuals who donated bone marrow served as the donors. 60 Vbeta and 13 Jbeta primers were used in PCR. Libraries were prepared by immunoSEQ multiplex PCR; TCRdb keeps only in-frame clonotypes and omits some of them. This table holds about 160,000 clones, approximately 86% found once. There are a few counts of this clone. Its antigen remains unidentified. Trimming left V 4 bases short and J 2 bases short, with 15 bases between. The germline V gene encodes CDR1 SGHRS and CDR2 YFSETQ. This CDR3 is 16 amino acids long. Sequencing input: PBMCs. V gene TRBV5-1 combines with J gene TRBJ2-2, with D perhaps matching TRBD1 (5 bases). The TCR originated in a woman younger than 35 in good health and CMV-seronegative. CDR3 coding DNA: TGCGCCAGCAGCGGTGGGGCCAGTTCAAACACCGGGGAGCTGTTTTTT. This gives the protein CASSGGASSNTGELFF.